Here is one T cell receptor beta chain with its context. Its specificity is not known. These data are taken from a study of shared clonotypes between healthy human individuals. Study at large: Three plates were used per donor for CD4 naive, three for CD4 memory, two for CD8 naive and one for CD8 memory.

Original methodology: Without quality scores, immunoSEQ junctional reads could not be filtered like full-length reads. Measured with immunoSEQ multiplex PCR; TCRdb has only the in-frame clones, and not every one. V and J calls and clone size are given by that table; D and trimming were obtained from the DNA. This table has millions of clones, roughly 92% appearing once. Study-level findings and limits: Measured sharing among donors was expected to vary with sequencing depth. Rarefaction curves obtained for sorted subsets showed sequencing incomplete despite large depth.

The germline V gene has CDR1 SEHNR and CDR2 FQNEAQ (reference sequence). The CDR3 contains 13 residues. The ends were cut back, 0 bases at V and 12 bases at J, with 12 bases in the middle. The chain has TRBV7-9 and TRBJ2-4; no definite D call. Sequencing was carried out using naive CD4+ T cells sorted from blood. Documented subset: CD45RA+ positively selected. The origin of this receptor is a young man in good health. The CDR3 region is CASSLASDRSQYF. CDR3 in DNA: TGTGCCAGCAGCTTAGCGTCCGACCGATCTCAGTACTTC.